A selection of T cell receptor beta chains follows, all from one sample in a study of naive and memory T cell subsets. TCRdb re-analysed the UMI-ligation and nested PCR reads in MiXCR, keeping a single row per CDR3 protein. The sample lists around 140,000 distinct CDR3 sequences; over 20% were seen once. The sequenced material came from naive CD4+ T cells from blood. Receptors were obtained from a human donor in good health. The CDR3 runs from the conserved cysteine through the conserved F or W. A D gene is named only where the DNA matches it firmly. Size values are once, few and many counts, or a class for expanded clones, and some rows have none.

V gene	J gene	D gene	clone size	CDR3 protein	CDR3 DNA
TRBV11-2	TRBJ2-7	NA	many	CASSLGASISYEQYF	TGTGCCAGCAGCTTGGGGGCTTCAATATCCTACGAGCAGTACTTC
TRBV29-1	TRBJ2-1	NA	few	CSAGNTQIGFF	TGCAGCGCCGGAAACACCCAAATCGGGTTCTTC
TRBV9	TRBJ2-2	NA	NA	CASSVENRARTGELFF	TGTGCCAGCAGCGTAGAAAACAGGGCGAGGACCGGGGAGCTGTTTTTT
TRBV28	TRBJ2-7	TRBD2	NA	CASRVGRAPYEQYF	TGTGCCAGCAGAGTCGGGAGGGCCCCCTACGAGCAGTACTTC
TRBV9	TRBJ2-3	NA	NA	CASSNPGFTDTQYF	TGTGCCAGCAGCAACCCGGGCTTCACAGATACGCAGTATTTT
TRBV6-2/TRBV6-3	TRBJ2-1	NA	NA	CASSYRPPNNEQFF	TGTGCCAGCAGTTACCGGCCACCCAACAATGAGCAGTTCTTC
TRBV5-1	TRBJ1-6	TRBD1	NA	CASSVGQGNSPLHF	TGCGCCAGCAGCGTGGGACAGGGAAATTCACCCCTCCACTTT
TRBV7-2	TRBJ2-2	NA	NA	CASSLGANTGELFF	TGTGCCAGCAGCTTAGGGGCGAACACCGGGGAGCTGTTTTTT
TRBV20-1	TRBJ2-1	TRBD2	few	CSARDTRRGSRRGNEQFF	TGCAGTGCTAGAGATACGAGGCGGGGGTCTAGGAGGGGCAATGAGCAGTTCTTC
TRBV28	TRBJ2-4	NA	NA	CASCALAKNIQYF	TGTGCCAGCTGTGCGTTAGCCAAAAACATTCAGTACTTC
TRBV7-9	TRBJ1-2	NA	NA	CASSFFRGANYGYTF	TGTGCCAGCAGCTTCTTTAGGGGCGCTAACTATGGCTACACCTTC
TRBV19	TRBJ2-1	TRBD2	NA	CASSYASGTSSYNEQFF	TGTGCCAGTAGTTACGCTAGCGGGACAAGCTCCTACAATGAGCAGTTCTTC
TRBV18	TRBJ1-4	NA	few	CASSPSQLIPEKLFF	TGTGCCAGCTCACCCTCCCAGTTGATTCCTGAAAAACTGTTTTTT
TRBV11-3	TRBJ1-1	NA	NA	CASSPSSGVTEAFF	TGTGCCAGCAGCCCGTCTAGTGGTGTCACTGAAGCTTTCTTT
TRBV5-1	TRBJ2-1	TRBD1	NA	CASSSRDRSSYNEQFF	TGCGCCAGCAGCTCGAGGGACAGAAGCTCCTACAATGAGCAGTTCTTC
TRBV12-3/TRBV12-4	TRBJ1-1	TRBD1	few	CASSSGQWNTEAFF	TGTGCCAGCAGTTCGGGACAGTGGAACACTGAAGCTTTCTTT
TRBV28	TRBJ1-1	NA	many	CASRPGRGNTEAFF	TGTGCCAGCAGACCAGGGAGAGGAAACACTGAAGCTTTCTTT
TRBV9	TRBJ2-2	TRBD2	few	CASSILSGRVTGELFF	TGTGCCAGCAGCATCCTTAGCGGGAGGGTGACCGGGGAGCTGTTTTTT
TRBV12-3/TRBV12-4	TRBJ1-1	TRBD1	NA	CASSPGQQNTEAFF	TGTGCCAGCAGTCCGGGACAGCAGAACACTGAAGCTTTCTTT
TRBV9	TRBJ2-1	NA	few	CASSVAVGRGIYNEQFF	TGTGCCAGCAGCGTAGCTGTGGGGCGGGGTATATACAATGAGCAGTTCTTC
TRBV18	TRBJ2-3	TRBD1	NA	CASSPGQGAPDTQYF	TGTGCCAGCTCACCGGGACAGGGGGCTCCAGATACGCAGTATTTT
TRBV27	TRBJ2-3	TRBD2	NA	CASSFLATSGSTDTQYF	TGTGCCAGCAGTTTTCTCGCGACTAGCGGGAGCACAGATACGCAGTATTTT
TRBV6-5	TRBJ1-1	NA	NA	CASSYSRLGYLNTEAFF	TGTGCCAGCAGTTACTCGCGGCTGGGGTACTTGAACACTGAAGCTTTCTTT
TRBV24-1	TRBJ2-1	NA	few	CATSDFAGYNEQFF	TGTGCCACCAGTGATTTTGCTGGCTACAATGAGCAGTTCTTC
TRBV29-1	TRBJ1-2	NA	NA	CSVANARVSYGYTF	TGCAGCGTTGCAAACGCCAGGGTTAGCTATGGCTACACCTTC
TRBV11-2	TRBJ2-7	TRBD1	many	CASSLAGTGGHEQYF	TGTGCCAGCAGCCTCGCGGGGACAGGGGGCCACGAGCAGTACTTC
TRBV5-5	TRBJ2-1	TRBD1	NA	CASTILGTGLIDEQFF	TGTGCCAGCACTATCCTCGGGACAGGGTTGATCGATGAGCAGTTCTTC
TRBV19	TRBJ2-1	NA	many	CASSIPRYYNEQFF	TGTGCCAGTAGTATTCCCAGGTACTACAATGAGCAGTTCTTC
TRBV7-9	TRBJ1-4	NA	NA	CASSRDTRDEKLFF	TGTGCCAGCAGCAGGGACACCCGGGATGAAAAACTGTTTTTT
TRBV12-3/TRBV12-4	TRBJ2-3	TRBD2	few	CASSPRTSGSTDTQYF	TGTGCCAGCAGTCCGAGGACTAGCGGGAGCACAGATACGCAGTATTTT
TRBV5-1	TRBJ2-1	TRBD1	NA	CASSLVPPGTAYNEQFF	TGCGCCAGCAGCCTAGTTCCCCCCGGGACAGCTTACAATGAGCAGTTCTTC
TRBV10-2	TRBJ2-7	TRBD1	NA	CASSESGTGDVYEQYF	TGCGCCAGCAGTGAGTCGGGGACAGGGGATGTGTACGAGCAGTACTTC